The rows below give T cell receptor beta chains drawn from one sample of a study of OX40 agonist ivuxolimab in advanced cancers. Assay used: immunoSEQ multiplex PCR; TCRdb lists only in-frame clones, some missing. The sample carries 35,000 to 40,000 clones, roughly 86% recorded once. The source was CD4+ or CD8+ T cells sorted from blood, collected in a trial of the OX40 agonist ivuxolimab. Receptors originate from an adult with an advanced solid tumor such as melanoma, head and neck, liver or kidney cancer. CDR3s include the opening cysteine and the closing phenylalanine or tryptophan. The order of the fields is clone size, J gene, V gene, D gene, CDR3 length, CDR3 DNA, CDR3 protein. The D gene is left open where the match is weak. Size values are once, few and many counts, or a class for expanded clones, and some rows have none.

abundance: few; j_gene: TRBJ1-5; v_gene: TRBV4-1; d_gene: NA; len: 14; CDR3nt: TGCGCCAGCAGTCGTACAGGTGGAAATCAGCCCCAGCATTTT; CDR3aa: CASSRTGGNQPQHF
abundance: NA; j_gene: TRBJ1-2; v_gene: TRBV4-1; d_gene: TRBD1; len: 16; CDR3nt: TGCGCCAGCAGCCATCTCAAGGGACAGGGGGCGGACGGCTACACCTTC; CDR3aa: CASSHLKGQGADGYTF
abundance: NA; j_gene: TRBJ2-5; v_gene: TRBV18; d_gene: NA; len: 13; CDR3nt: TGTGCCAGCTCTCCGATCGAACGGGAGACCCAGTACTTC; CDR3aa: CASSPIERETQYF
abundance: NA; j_gene: TRBJ2-3; v_gene: TRBV30; d_gene: TRBD2; len: 18; CDR3nt: TGTGCCTGGAGTGTGTCGGTGGCTAGCGGGGTGAGCACAGATACGCAGTATTTT; CDR3aa: CAWSVSVASGVSTDTQYF
abundance: NA; j_gene: TRBJ1-2; v_gene: TRBV6-1; d_gene: NA; len: 14; CDR3nt: TGTGCCAGCAGTGAAGGCGGGAATTCGTATGGCTACACCTTC; CDR3aa: CASSEGGNSYGYTF
abundance: NA; j_gene: TRBJ1-3; v_gene: TRBV7-2; d_gene: NA; len: 15; CDR3nt: TGTGCCAGCAGCTTAGGGGGGCTACGTGGAAACACCATATATTTT; CDR3aa: CASSLGGLRGNTIYF
abundance: NA; j_gene: TRBJ2-5; v_gene: TRBV11-2; d_gene: TRBD2; len: 14; CDR3nt: TGTGCCAGCAGCATCAACGGGAGGCCGGAGACCCAGTACTTC; CDR3aa: CASSINGRPETQYF
abundance: NA; j_gene: TRBJ1-6; v_gene: TRBV14; d_gene: NA; len: 16; CDR3nt: TGTGCCAGCAGCCAGAGGGGCAGGGGCTTAAATTCACCCCTCCACTTT; CDR3aa: CASSQRGRGLNSPLHF
abundance: NA; j_gene: TRBJ2-3; v_gene: TRBV9; d_gene: NA; len: 16; CDR3nt: TGTGCCAGCAGCGAGGCCCGATCCACTAGCACAGATACGCAGTATTTT; CDR3aa: CASSEARSTSTDTQYF
abundance: NA; j_gene: TRBJ1-5; v_gene: TRBV6-5; d_gene: NA; len: 13; CDR3nt: TGTGCCAGCAGCCGGGGGATGGATCAGCCCCAGCATTTT; CDR3aa: CASSRGMDQPQHF
abundance: NA; j_gene: TRBJ1-2; v_gene: TRBV11-2; d_gene: NA; len: 15; CDR3nt: TGTGCCAGCAGGCCTACAGGGACAAGGGACTATGGCTACACCTTC; CDR3aa: CASRPTGTRDYGYTF
abundance: NA; j_gene: TRBJ2-5; v_gene: TRBV9; d_gene: NA; len: 15; CDR3nt: TGTGCCAGCAGCGTAGGTGAACGATTCCAAGAGACCCAGTACTTC; CDR3aa: CASSVGERFQETQYF
abundance: few; j_gene: TRBJ2-7; v_gene: TRBV29-1; d_gene: NA; len: 17; CDR3nt: TGCAGCGTTGAAAAGGGGTCCGGTACCGTTAGCCCCTACGAGCAGTACTTC; CDR3aa: CSVEKGSGTVSPYEQYF
abundance: NA; j_gene: TRBJ2-2; v_gene: TRBV2; d_gene: NA; len: 11; CDR3nt: TGTGCCAGCAGGTTCACCGGGGAGCTGTTTTTT; CDR3aa: CASRFTGELFF
abundance: NA; j_gene: TRBJ2-2; v_gene: TRBV2; d_gene: NA; len: 14; CDR3nt: TGTGCCAGCAGGGGCTCACCGAACACCGGGGAGCTGTTTTTT; CDR3aa: CASRGSPNTGELFF
abundance: NA; j_gene: TRBJ2-2; v_gene: TRBV7-2; d_gene: TRBD1; len: 16; CDR3nt: TGTGCCAGCAGCTTAGTAGGGACAGGGGGCCGCGGGGAGCTGTTTTTT; CDR3aa: CASSLVGTGGRGELFF
abundance: NA; j_gene: TRBJ1-6; v_gene: TRBV5-4; d_gene: NA; len: 10; CDR3nt: TGTGCCAGCAGCTTATCACCCCTCCACTTT; CDR3aa: CASSLSPLHF
abundance: NA; j_gene: TRBJ2-5; v_gene: TRBV5-4; d_gene: NA; len: 14; CDR3nt: TGTGCCAGCAGCTTGGCCGGGCCCGGAGAGACCCAGTACTTC; CDR3aa: CASSLAGPGETQYF
abundance: NA; j_gene: TRBJ2-3; v_gene: TRBV27; d_gene: NA; len: 14; CDR3nt: TGTGCCAGCAGTGCCCCCCCGACCACAGATACGCAGTATTTT; CDR3aa: CASSAPPTTDTQYF
abundance: NA; j_gene: TRBJ2-2; v_gene: TRBV19; d_gene: NA; len: 15; CDR3nt: TGTGCCAGCGAACGGACAGAAACGAACACCGGGGAGCTGTTTTTT; CDR3aa: CASERTETNTGELFF
abundance: NA; j_gene: TRBJ2-1; v_gene: TRBV6-1; d_gene: TRBD1; len: 15; CDR3nt: TGTGCCAGCATCTCTCTTGGGACAGGGGCGGATGAGCAGTTCTTC; CDR3aa: CASISLGTGADEQFF
abundance: NA; j_gene: TRBJ1-1; v_gene: TRBV11-2; d_gene: NA; len: 14; CDR3nt: TGTGCCAGCAGCTTATCACAGTTGAACACTGAAGCTTTCTTT; CDR3aa: CASSLSQLNTEAFF
abundance: NA; j_gene: TRBJ2-2; v_gene: TRBV9; d_gene: TRBD1; len: 15; CDR3nt: TGTGCCAGCAGCGGGACAGGGTCGGGCACCGGGGAGCTGTTTTTT; CDR3aa: CASSGTGSGTGELFF
abundance: NA; j_gene: TRBJ2-4; v_gene: TRBV18; d_gene: NA; len: 13; CDR3nt: TGTGCCAGCTCACAGGCCAGGGAAAACATTCAGTACTTC; CDR3aa: CASSQARENIQYF
abundance: NA; j_gene: TRBJ2-3; v_gene: TRBV7-6; d_gene: NA; len: 15; CDR3nt: TGTGCCAGCAGCTTAGGTTTAGGTATGACAGATACGCAGTATTTT; CDR3aa: CASSLGLGMTDTQYF
abundance: NA; j_gene: TRBJ1-1; v_gene: TRBV29-1; d_gene: NA; len: 13; CDR3nt: TGCAGCGTACTACGGACCCTGAACACTGAAGCTTTCTTT; CDR3aa: CSVLRTLNTEAFF
abundance: NA; j_gene: TRBJ1-2; v_gene: TRBV9; d_gene: NA; len: 15; CDR3nt: TGTGCCAGCAGCCCTACAGGGAATCGAAACTATGGCTACACCTTC; CDR3aa: CASSPTGNRNYGYTF
abundance: NA; j_gene: TRBJ1-2; v_gene: TRBV7-9; d_gene: NA; len: 16; CDR3nt: TGTGCCAGCAGCTTAGACGGGTACGGGGCGCAATATGGCTACACCTTC; CDR3aa: CASSLDGYGAQYGYTF
abundance: NA; j_gene: TRBJ2-7; v_gene: TRBV21-1; d_gene: NA; len: 19; CDR3nt: TGTGCCAGCAGCTCTCTCCCGGGACAGGGCGCAAACAGCTCCTACGAGCAGTACTTC; CDR3aa: CASSSLPGQGANSSYEQYF
abundance: NA; j_gene: TRBJ2-1; v_gene: TRBV2; d_gene: TRBD1; len: 13; CDR3nt: TGTGCCGGGAAGGGACAGTGGGTCAATGAGCAGTTCTTC; CDR3aa: CAGKGQWVNEQFF
abundance: NA; j_gene: TRBJ2-3; v_gene: TRBV10-3; d_gene: TRBD2; len: 13; CDR3nt: TGTGCCATTAGAGCGGGGGGGCCAGATACGCAGTATTTT; CDR3aa: CAIRAGGPDTQYF
abundance: NA; j_gene: TRBJ2-1; v_gene: TRBV7-8; d_gene: TRBD2; len: 17; CDR3nt: TGTGCCAGCAGCTTAGAGCCTAGCGGGGGGGTTTACAATGAGCAGTTCTTC; CDR3aa: CASSLEPSGGVYNEQFF
abundance: NA; j_gene: TRBJ1-5; v_gene: TRBV6-6; d_gene: NA; len: 13; CDR3nt: TGTGCCAGCAGTGGTCGGCGCAATCAGCCCCAGCATTTT; CDR3aa: CASSGRRNQPQHF
abundance: NA; j_gene: TRBJ1-5; v_gene: TRBV4-2; d_gene: NA; len: 16; CDR3nt: TGTGCCAGCAGCCAAGTCGACTCGGCAAGCAATCAGCCCCAGCATTTT; CDR3aa: CASSQVDSASNQPQHF
abundance: NA; j_gene: TRBJ2-7; v_gene: TRBV7-8; d_gene: NA; len: 14; CDR3nt: TGTGCCAGCAGCTTCGGTCCGATCTCCTACGAGCAGTACTTC; CDR3aa: CASSFGPISYEQYF
abundance: NA; j_gene: TRBJ2-7; v_gene: TRBV21-1; d_gene: NA; len: 18; CDR3nt: TGTGCCAGCAGCAAAGTGGAGGCAGGGGACAGGGATCGCTACGAGCAGTACTTC; CDR3aa: CASSKVEAGDRDRYEQYF
abundance: NA; j_gene: TRBJ2-7; v_gene: TRBV13; d_gene: NA; len: 14; CDR3nt: TGTGCCAGCAGGAAAACAGGGAGCTCCTACGAGCAGTACTTC; CDR3aa: CASRKTGSSYEQYF
abundance: NA; j_gene: TRBJ1-6; v_gene: TRBV4-3; d_gene: NA; len: 14; CDR3nt: TGCGCCAGCAGTCTAGAGGGTCATAATTCACCCCTCCACTTT; CDR3aa: CASSLEGHNSPLHF
abundance: once; j_gene: TRBJ1-2; v_gene: TRBV6-1; d_gene: NA; len: 12; CDR3nt: TGTGCCACCCTCAGGCCAGTAAGCGGCTACACCTTC; CDR3aa: CATLRPVSGYTF
abundance: NA; j_gene: TRBJ2-2; v_gene: TRBV10-3; d_gene: NA; len: 13; CDR3nt: TGTGCCATCGGGGAGTTCACCACCGGGGAGCTGTTTTTT; CDR3aa: CAIGEFTTGELFF
abundance: NA; j_gene: TRBJ2-7; v_gene: TRBV6-6; d_gene: TRBD1; len: 14; CDR3nt: TGTGCCAGCAAAACTAAGGGCAGGGGGACCGAGCAGTACTTC; CDR3aa: CASKTKGRGTEQYF
abundance: NA; j_gene: TRBJ2-4; v_gene: TRBV18; d_gene: TRBD1; len: 15; CDR3nt: TGTGCCAGCTCACCGACAGGGGTAGCCAAAAACATTCAGTACTTC; CDR3aa: CASSPTGVAKNIQYF
abundance: NA; j_gene: TRBJ2-6; v_gene: TRBV6-5; d_gene: NA; len: 15; CDR3nt: TGTGCCAGCAGGGCCCCAGGGGTCGGGGCCAACGTCCTGACTTTC; CDR3aa: CASRAPGVGANVLTF
abundance: NA; j_gene: TRBJ2-7; v_gene: TRBV6-6; d_gene: NA; len: 14; CDR3nt: TGTGCCAGCAGTTACTCGATCGGACCCTACGAGCAGTACTTC; CDR3aa: CASSYSIGPYEQYF
abundance: NA; j_gene: TRBJ2-5; v_gene: TRBV7-3; d_gene: TRBD1; len: 14; CDR3nt: TGTGCCAGCAGCTTAACAGGGGGCCGAGAGACCCAGTACTTC; CDR3aa: CASSLTGGRETQYF
abundance: once; j_gene: TRBJ2-1; v_gene: TRBV5-1; d_gene: NA; len: 14; CDR3nt: TGCGCCAGCAGCTTAGGGAGCTCCTACAATGAGCAGTTCTTC; CDR3aa: CASSLGSSYNEQFF
abundance: NA; j_gene: TRBJ1-4; v_gene: TRBV9; d_gene: NA; len: 14; CDR3nt: TGTGCCAGCAGCGCCAAGGGTGGTGGTGAAAAACTGTTTTTT; CDR3aa: CASSAKGGGEKLFF
abundance: NA; j_gene: TRBJ2-1; v_gene: TRBV10-2; d_gene: TRBD2; len: 14; CDR3nt: TGCGCCAGCAGCTCGGGACTAGCGAGTCGGGAGCAGTTCTTC; CDR3aa: CASSSGLASREQFF
abundance: few; j_gene: TRBJ2-5; v_gene: TRBV6-5; d_gene: NA; len: 15; CDR3nt: TGTGCCAGCAGTTACATTTGTGGCCGGGAAGAGACCCAGTACTTC; CDR3aa: CASSYICGREETQYF
abundance: NA; j_gene: TRBJ2-7; v_gene: TRBV7-2; d_gene: TRBD2; len: 14; CDR3nt: TGTGCCAGCAGCTTGGCTAGCGGGGGCTACGAGCAGTACTTC; CDR3aa: CASSLASGGYEQYF
abundance: NA; j_gene: TRBJ2-3; v_gene: TRBV19; d_gene: NA; len: 13; CDR3nt: TGTGCCAGTAGTCCCGACCGCGGGGATACGCAGTATTTT; CDR3aa: CASSPDRGDTQYF
abundance: NA; j_gene: TRBJ2-3; v_gene: TRBV6-5; d_gene: NA; len: 11; CDR3nt: TGTGCCAGCAGTAGTTCAGATACGCAGTATTTT; CDR3aa: CASSSSDTQYF
abundance: NA; j_gene: TRBJ2-2; v_gene: TRBV5-1; d_gene: TRBD1; len: 16; CDR3nt: TGCGCCAGCAGCCCAGGTGAAACAGGGGCTACCGGGGAGCTGTTTTTT; CDR3aa: CASSPGETGATGELFF
abundance: few; j_gene: TRBJ1-5; v_gene: TRBV7-9; d_gene: NA; len: 14; CDR3nt: TGTGCCAGCAGCTTAACCGGGGACGGTCAGCCCCAGCATTTT; CDR3aa: CASSLTGDGQPQHF
abundance: NA; j_gene: TRBJ1-1; v_gene: TRBV6-5; d_gene: NA; len: 13; CDR3nt: TGTGCCAGCACGAGGGGGGGTTCGACTGAAGCTTTCTTT; CDR3aa: CASTRGGSTEAFF
abundance: NA; j_gene: TRBJ1-3; v_gene: TRBV9; d_gene: NA; len: 13; CDR3nt: TGTGCCAGCAGCGCGACAGGAGGAAACACCATATATTTT; CDR3aa: CASSATGGNTIYF
abundance: NA; j_gene: TRBJ1-2; v_gene: TRBV6-6; d_gene: NA; len: 14; CDR3nt: TGTGCCAGCAGTGACACCTCCAGGGGCGGGGGCTACACCTTC; CDR3aa: CASSDTSRGGGYTF